This T cell receptor beta chain was retrieved from a study of T cell responses to AZD1222 COVID-19 vaccine. Produced via immunoSEQ multiplex PCR; TCRdb's table is partial and in-frame only. Counted here are roughly 140,000 clones, 75% to 90% occurring once; the ten biggest clones make up 1.6%. CDR3 length: 13 residues. V was cut by 1 base and J by 4 bases, with 8 bases left in between. Germline CDR1 reads KGHSH; CDR2 reads LQKENI. Study-wide results and limits: Clonal diversity was possibly underestimated; the donors were predominantly white British and more often female. There were vaccine-associated CD4 TCRs across spike, dominant at 160-218 and 743-854.

A word on this clone: What it recognizes is unknown.

This sequence joins TRBV18 and TRBJ2-7; D possibly corresponds to TRBD2 (5 bases). The sequencing used peripheral blood, collected 28 days after the second AZD1222 dose. The clonotype comes from an adult who received the AZD1222 COVID-19 vaccine. The CDR3 nucleotides read TGTGCCAGCTCACCACGTCGAGGGTACGAGCAGTACTTC. Protein: CASSPRRGYEQYF.